The 29 T cell receptor beta chains below come from one sample, sequenced in a study of T-cell memory formation after mild COVID-19. From the 5' RACE reads, TCRdb called clonotypes with MiXCR, one entry per CDR3 protein. The sample shows 550,000 to 600,000 distinct CDR3 sequences, approximately 21% of them seen only once. Sequenced material: PBMCs or a T cell subset sorted from them (not recorded which). These receptors were obtained from an adult woman who had mild COVID-19 (a few samples of this study predate the infection). Cell type and time point are not known.

The sample holds a few counts of this clonotype. The chain combines TRBV20-1 with TRBJ2-5, with D tentatively TRBD1 (5 bases). CDR3 length: 15 amino acids. V was clipped by 0 bases and J by 3 bases, with 14 bases between them. CDR1 and CDR2 from the germline V gene are DFQATT and SNEGSKA (reference sequence). In DNA, the CDR3 is TGCAGTGCTAGAGATCTACTTAGGGGAAAAGAGACCCAGTACTTC. It yields the protein CSARDLLRGKETQYF.

In its sample, this clonotype was seen a few times. The chain carries TRBV6-5 and TRBJ2-7; weak D call: TRBD2 (5 bases). CDR1 and CDR2 (germline): MNHEY, SVGAGI. CDR3 size: 13 residues. The V end was cut by 4 bases, the J end by 5 bases, with 12 bases between. Here the CDR3 DNA reads TGTGCCAGCAGTTCCTATAGCGAGGACGAGCAGTACTTC. Translated, it gives CASSSYSEDEQYF.

This clonotype was found a few times. J is TRBJ1-1 and V is TRBV4-1; tentative D call: TRBD1 (6 bases). CDR1 and CDR2 from the germline V gene are MGHRA and YSYEKL. V gave up 0 bases and J gave up 3 bases, with 11 bases separating them. The CDR3 has 15 amino acids. This chain's CDR3 is CASSQEGASDTEAFF. CDR3 coding DNA: TGCGCCAGCAGCCAAGAGGGGGCCTCGGACACTGAAGCTTTCTTT.

The chain is built from TRBV12-3 or TRBV12-4 and TRBJ2-1, with D perhaps given as TRBD1 or TRBD2 (5 bases each). The V gene lost 6 bases and the J gene lost 12 bases, with 24 bases spanning the gap. CDR3 length: 15 amino acids. CDR3 bases: TGTGCCAGCAGATACGGGACGGGTTCTACAATGAGGCAGTTCTTC. Translated: CASRYGTGSTMRQFF.

The chain recombines TRBV5-1 with TRBJ2-7; TRBD2 aligns across 13 bases. CDR3 size: 17 residues. Germline CDR1 reads SGHRS; CDR2 reads YFSETQ. V trimming: 1 base; J trimming: 4 bases; junction bases outside the gene matches: 8. CDR3 amino acids: CASSLLGLAGVWYEQYF. The CDR3 coding sequence is TGCGCCAGCAGCTTGTTAGGACTAGCGGGAGTATGGTACGAGCAGTACTTC.

This clonotype has just a few counts. The chain links TRBV12-3 or TRBV12-4 to TRBJ1-2; D is undetermined. With 2 bases removed from V and 8 bases from J, the gap between germline ends came to 12 bases. The CDR3 consists of 13 residues. The CDR3 sequence is CASSLSGPGGYTF. CDR3 coding DNA: TGTGCCAGCAGTTTATCCGGTCCGGGGGGCTACACCTTC.

The rearrangement uses TRBV9 and TRBJ1-1, with D tentatively TRBD1 (6 bases). The germline V gene encodes CDR1 SGDLS and CDR2 YYNGEE. The CDR3 is 13 residues long. V lost 6 bases, J lost 3 bases, and 12 bases lay in between. The CDR3 DNA reads as TGTGCCAGCAACAGGGACACAGACACTGAAGCTTTCTTT. Encoded protein: CASNRDTDTEAFF.

The V gene is TRBV7-3, the J gene TRBJ1-1, with D perhaps TRBD1 (5 bases). With 6 bases removed from V and 1 base from J, the gap between germline ends came to 12 bases. CDR3 length: 14 residues. The germline gives CDR1 SGHTA, CDR2 FQGTGA. CDR3 nucleotides: TGTGCCAGCAGTCGCCCGGGGCAGAACACTGAAGCTTTCTTT. It yields the protein CASSRPGQNTEAFF. The whole variable domain, remainder taken from reference TRBV7-3 and TRBJ1-1, is GAGVSQTPSNKVTEKGKYVELRCDPISGHTALYWYRQSLGQGPEFLIYFQGTGAADDSGLPNDRFFAVRPEGSVSTLKIQRTERGDSAVYLCASSRPGQNTEAFFGQGTRLTVV.

The sample holds a few counts of this clonotype. The chain links TRBV24-1 to TRBJ2-7; D call uncertain. V gave up 4 bases and J gave up 3 bases, with 9 bases separating them. This CDR3 contains 13 residues. Germline V gene data show CDR1 as KGHDR and CDR2 as SFDVKD. The CDR3, as DNA: TGTGCCACCAGTGACACGGGCAGCTACGAGCAGTACTTC. Encoded protein: CATSDTGSYEQYF.

The V and J genes are TRBV20-1 and TRBJ2-7, with 14 bases fitting TRBD2. CDR1 DFQATT and CDR2 SNEGSKA come from the germline V gene (reference sequence). The ends lost 5 bases at V and 2 bases at J; junction bases unmatched: 11. This CDR3 has 17 amino acids. The CDR3 spells CSAPRLAGGPFPYEQYF. CDR3 nucleotides: TGCAGTGCTCCTCGACTAGCGGGAGGGCCGTTCCCCTACGAGCAGTACTTC.

This clonotype was picked up many times. The CDR3 protein is CASSPDRPSHEQFF. The CDR3 DNA follows: TGTGCCAGCAGCCCCGACAGGCCCTCCCATGAGCAGTTCTTC. The V call is TRBV7-2, the J call TRBJ2-1; perhaps TRBD1 as D (6 bases). There are 14 residues in the CDR3. The V gene lost 5 bases and the J gene lost 8 bases, with 16 bases spanning the gap. The germline CDR1 and CDR2 sequences are SGHTA and FQGNSA.

The gene calls are TRBV7-3 and TRBJ2-1; 9 bases are shared with TRBD1. Germline values: CDR1 SGHTA, CDR2 FQGTGA. V gave up 5 bases and J gave up 4 bases; unmatched junction bases: 6. The CDR3 has 15 residues. CDR3 in DNA: TGTGCCAGCAGCCCAGGGACAGGGATGTACAATGAGCAGTTCTTC. It is translated as CASSPGTGMYNEQFF.

The CDR3 nucleotides are TGCGCCAGCAGCCAAGGAGGGGCGTCGAACACTGAAGCTTTCTTT. Its protein is CASSQGGASNTEAFF. The V and J genes are TRBV4-3 and TRBJ1-1; maybe TRBD1 (5 bases). Germline V gives CDR1 LGHNA, CDR2 YSLEER. This CDR3 spans 15 amino acids. Trimming cost V 1 base and J 1 base, with 10 bases left between them.

The V gene is TRBV7-8, the J gene TRBJ2-5; D gene uncertain. The CDR3 length is 15 residues. Trimming stripped 5 bases from V and 2 bases from J, with 15 bases between. CDR1 and CDR2 from the germline V gene are SGHVS and FQNEAQ. CDR3 protein: CASSPQTRLQETQYF. CDR3 nucleotides: TGTGCCAGCAGCCCCCAGACGCGACTTCAAGAGACCCAGTACTTC.

The chain has TRBV7-3 and TRBJ2-2; D possibly corresponds to TRBD1 (5 bases). The germline V gene encodes CDR1 SGHTA and CDR2 FQGTGA. The CDR3 loop spans 16 amino acids. V was trimmed by 2 bases and J by 2 bases, leaving 12 bases between them. CDR3 sequence: CASSLRHRRNTGELFF. In DNA form, the CDR3 reads TGTGCCAGCAGCTTACGTCACAGGAGAAACACCGGGGAGCTGTTTTTT.

This rearrangement joins TRBV12-3 or TRBV12-4 to TRBJ2-7; 7 positions agree with TRBD2. V was clipped by 6 bases and J by 3 bases; unmatched bases: 5. The CDR3 runs 13 residues. CDR3 sequence: CASRPGTNYEQYF. CDR3 nucleotide sequence: TGTGCCAGCAGGCCCGGGACTAACTACGAGCAGTACTTC.

The V call is TRBV12-3 or TRBV12-4, the J call TRBJ1-4; the match to TRBD1 covers 9 bases. CDR3 length equals 14 residues. J lost 7 bases, V lost 6 bases, and 6 bases had no gene match. In DNA, the CDR3 is TGTGCCAGCAGCCACACAGGGGGCAGTGAAAAACTGTTTTTT. Its protein product is CASSHTGGSEKLFF.

The chain couples TRBV29-1 to TRBJ2-3, with a possible D match to TRBD1 (5 bases). This CDR3 has 11 amino acids. V lost 7 bases to trimming and J lost 2 bases, with 7 bases between them. Germline-derived CDR1 and CDR2 are SQVTM and ANQGSEA. CDR3 bases: TGCAGCGCCAGGGCCACAGATACGCAGTATTTT. Protein sequence: CSARATDTQYF.

This clonotype was found a few times. The chain uses TRBV7-9 and TRBJ2-1, with a weak D call TRBD1 (5 bases). This CDR3 comprises 16 residues. Germline V gene data show CDR1 as SEHNR and CDR2 as FQNEAQ (reference sequence). V gave up 6 bases and J gave up 0 bases, with 15 bases separating them. The CDR3 spells CASRKGDSSSYNEQFF. DNA for the CDR3: TGTGCCAGCAGGAAGGGTGACAGTAGCTCCTACAATGAGCAGTTCTTC.

This clonotype has more than one count but fewer than ten. The chain employs TRBV24-1 and TRBJ2-1; D uncertain. Germline CDR1 reads KGHDR; CDR2 reads SFDVKD. With 10 bases removed from V and 12 bases from J, the gap between germline ends came to 15 bases. CDR3 size: 11 residues. The CDR3 loop is CATGTTMGQFF. The CDR3, as DNA: TGTGCCACTGGCACAACGATGGGGCAGTTCTTC.

This clonotype was detected only a few times. This chain joins TRBV27 and TRBJ1-1, with TRBD1 matching over 8 bases. The germline V gene encodes CDR1 MNHEY and CDR2 SMNVEV (reference sequence). This CDR3 contains 14 residues. V lost 4 bases, J lost 4 bases, and 5 bases stayed unmatched. CDR3 loop: CASSYQGAPTEAFF. The DNA of the CDR3 is TGTGCCAGCAGTTACCAGGGGGCTCCCACTGAAGCTTTCTTT.

The rearrangement uses TRBV20-1 and TRBJ2-5; TRBD1 is a possible D gene (5 bases). CDR1 is DFQATT, CDR2 SNEGSKA, per germline (reference sequence). The CDR3 length is 12 residues. The V and J ends lost 3 bases and 2 bases respectively, with 7 bases between them. The CDR3 DNA is TGCAGTGCTAGTCAGGGACAAGAGACCCAGTACTTC. Its translation is CSASQGQETQYF.

The table lists this clonotype with many counts. The chain couples TRBV7-8 to TRBJ2-1, with D perhaps TRBD1 (5 bases). Germline values: CDR1 SGHVS, CDR2 FQNEAQ. Trimming cost V 8 bases and J 10 bases, with 18 bases left between them. The CDR3 runs 13 residues. The CDR3, as DNA: TGTGCCAGCCGCCTGGGGCACCGGAACGAGCAGTTCTTC. Residues: CASRLGHRNEQFF.

The V and J genes are TRBV20-1 and TRBJ2-3, with D perhaps matching TRBD2 (6 bases). The V end lost 3 bases, the J end lost 2 bases, and 30 bases lay between the germline ends. The CDR3 totals 20 residues. Germline CDR1 DFQATT, CDR2 SNEGSKA (reference sequence). The CDR3 DNA follows: TGCAGTGCTAGGACCTTCGAGGTTGGGGTCCGGGGCGGGACCACAGATACGCAGTATTTT. Its translation: CSARTFEVGVRGGTTDTQYF.

CDR3 sequence (DNA): TGTGCCAGCAGTTCGTCAGGGGGCTCCGAGCAGTACTTC. As protein: CASSSSGGSEQYF. The V gene is TRBV12-3 or TRBV12-4, the J gene TRBJ2-7; 8 bases agree with TRBD1. This CDR3 spans 13 amino acids. With 4 bases clipped from V and 6 bases from J, the junction kept 5 bases outside the gene matches.

The chain is built from TRBV9 and TRBJ2-5, with TRBD1 matching over 8 bases. V shed 4 bases, J shed 5 bases, and the junction held 4 bases outside the gene matches. Germline values: CDR1 SGDLS, CDR2 YYNGEE. CDR3 length equals 13 residues. CDR3 sequence reads: CASSPGGTETQYF. CDR3 bases: TGTGCCAGCAGCCCAGGGGGCACGGAGACCCAGTACTTC.

This clonotype has just a few counts. The chain recombines TRBV24-1 with TRBJ2-3; 8 nucleotides align to TRBD1. CDR3 length: 16 amino acids. J was trimmed by 6 bases and V by 5 bases; bases with no gene match: 12. Germline V gives CDR1 KGHDR, CDR2 SFDVKD. CDR3 amino acids: CATSGLRTGRRDTQYF. CDR3 DNA: TGTGCCACCAGTGGCCTTCGGACAGGGCGCAGGGATACGCAGTATTTT.

Ten or more counts support this clonotype. The rearrangement uses TRBV5-4 and TRBJ2-7; 10 nucleotides align to TRBD2. CDR1 is SGHNT and CDR2 is YYREEE in the germline V gene (reference sequence). The CDR3 consists of 15 residues. Trimming at V came to 4 bases and at J to 2 bases, leaving 6 bases not matched to a gene. CDR3 bases: TGTGCCAGCAGCAATATTCTAGCGGGGGCCTACGAGCAGTACTTC. Amino acid sequence: CASSNILAGAYEQYF. Looking up the rest from reference TRBV5-4 and TRBJ2-7 gives the full variable domain: ETGVTQSPTHLIKTRGQQVTLRCSSQSGHNTVSWYQQALGQGPQFIFQYYREEENGRGNFPPRFSGLQFPNYSSELNVNALELDDSALYLCASSNILAGAYEQYFGPGTRLTVT.

V gene TRBV29-1 combines with J gene TRBJ1-2; no firm D call. CDR3 length: 14 residues. Trimming left V 1 base short and J 6 bases short, with 15 bases between. The germline gives CDR1 SQVTM, CDR2 ANQGSEA. The CDR3 DNA reads as TGCAGCGTTGAAGTGCCGAGCCGCTGGGATGGCTACACCTTC. Amino acid sequence: CSVEVPSRWDGYTF.